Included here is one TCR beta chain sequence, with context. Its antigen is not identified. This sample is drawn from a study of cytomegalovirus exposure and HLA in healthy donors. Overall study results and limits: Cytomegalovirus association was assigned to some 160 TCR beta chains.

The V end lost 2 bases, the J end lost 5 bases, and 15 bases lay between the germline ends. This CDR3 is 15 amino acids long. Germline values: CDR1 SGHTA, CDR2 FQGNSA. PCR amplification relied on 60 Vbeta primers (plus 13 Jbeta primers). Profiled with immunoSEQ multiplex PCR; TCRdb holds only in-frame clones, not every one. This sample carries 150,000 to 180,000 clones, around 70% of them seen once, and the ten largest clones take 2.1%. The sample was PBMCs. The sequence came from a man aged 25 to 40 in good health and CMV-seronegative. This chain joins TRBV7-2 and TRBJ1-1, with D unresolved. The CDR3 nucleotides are TGTGCCAGCAGCTTAAGCCTTAACGCGGGTACTGAAGCTTTCTTT. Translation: CASSLSLNAGTEAFF.